This T cell receptor (beta chain) derives from a study of cytotoxic CD8 clonotypes in ibrutinib-treated CLL. Broader study findings: Public clonotypes, found uncommonly, either contracted or stayed stable on treatment. At the start, clonality exceeded age-matched healthy donors and followed circulating CD8+ T-cell counts. Increased clonality at ibrutinib response gave way to a return toward baseline at progression.

Notes on this clone: The antigen remains unidentified.

About 2 micrograms of genomic DNA, which was extracted from cryopreserved PBMCs, served as the material used for the TCR beta libraries. The method was immunoSEQ multiplex PCR; TCRdb's version includes in-frame clones alone and lacks a portion of them. This repertoire shows 15,000 to 20,000 clones, over 75% found once; its top ten account for 5% to 7%. The specimen was PBMCs, collected before ibrutinib treatment. This sequence was found in a human donor with chronic lymphocytic leukemia.

In nucleotides, the CDR3 is TGTGCCATCAGTGAGATGGGACCTACACAGCCCCAGCATTTT. It encodes CAISEMGPTQPQHF. The chain carries TRBV10-3 and TRBJ1-5, with a weak D call TRBD1 (5 bases). Germline loops: CDR1 ENHRY, CDR2 SYGVKD. V gave up 2 bases and J gave up 7 bases, with 12 bases separating them. The CDR3 loop spans 14 amino acids.